The present T cell receptor (beta chain) was sequenced within a study of CD8 T cell repertoires and HIV-1 epitope variants. Looking at the study overall: Separate from the cultures, 1M uncultured T cells served as baseline.

The data were produced by immunoSEQ multiplex PCR, yet TCRdb's version contains in-frame clones alone and is incomplete. The sample has about 5,000 clones, approximately 70% seen once. Germline V CDR1 and CDR2: KGHSH, LQKENI. This CDR3 contains 16 residues. The V end was cut by 6 bases, the J end by 1 base, with 15 bases between. In regard to this clone: Antigen: not known.

The origin of this receptor is a male donor with HIV. Sequenced: cultured CD8+ T cells derived from PBMCs. The chain links TRBV18 to TRBJ2-2; no firm D call. The CDR3 spells CASSPRRLENTGELFF. For the CDR3, the DNA is TGTGCCAGCTCGCCAAGAAGGCTGGAGAACACCGGGGAGCTGTTTTTT. Full variable domain (outside the CDR3, taken from reference TRBV18 and TRBJ2-2): NAGVMQNPRHLVRRRGQEARLRCSPMKGHSHVYWYRQLPEEGLKFMVYLQKENIIDESGMPKERFSAEFPKEGPSILRIQQVVRGDSAAYFCASSPRRLENTGELFFGEGSRLTVL.